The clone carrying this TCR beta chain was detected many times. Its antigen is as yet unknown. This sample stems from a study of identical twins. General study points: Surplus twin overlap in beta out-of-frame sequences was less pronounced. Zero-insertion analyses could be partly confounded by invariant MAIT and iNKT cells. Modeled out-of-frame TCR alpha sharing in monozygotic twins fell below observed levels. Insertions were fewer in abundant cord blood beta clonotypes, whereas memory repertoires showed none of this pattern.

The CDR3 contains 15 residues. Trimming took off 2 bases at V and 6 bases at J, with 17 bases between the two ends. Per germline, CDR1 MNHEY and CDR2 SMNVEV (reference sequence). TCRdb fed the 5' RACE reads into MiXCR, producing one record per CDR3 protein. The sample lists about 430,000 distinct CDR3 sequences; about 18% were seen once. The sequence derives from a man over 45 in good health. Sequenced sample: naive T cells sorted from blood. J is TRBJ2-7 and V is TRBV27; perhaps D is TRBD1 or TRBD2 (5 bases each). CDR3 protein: CASSLRGGYSLEQYF. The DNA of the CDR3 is TGTGCCAGCAGTTTACGGGGCGGGTATAGCCTCGAGCAGTACTTC.